This is a list of T cell receptor beta chains from one sample in a study of early T cells in non-severe SARS-CoV-2 infection. MiXCR, run by TCRdb on the 5' RACE reads, gives a single entry per CDR3 protein. The data hold fewer than 120,000 distinct CDR3 sequences, with roughly 12% observed a single time. Here the sequenced sample was whole blood, taken at baseline. These receptors were obtained from an adult who was a healthcare worker with PCR-confirmed SARS-CoV-2 infection or an uninfected control (not recorded which). Both conserved end residues are part of each CDR3. The D gene is left open where the match is weak. For some rows the clone size is stated as once, few or many, or as a class when expanded; others skip it.

V gene: TRBV12-3/TRBV12-4; D gene: NA; clone size: many; CDR3 length: 15; J gene: TRBJ2-7; CDR3 DNA: TGTGCCAGCTCTAGGTCGGGGACCGTGTCCTACGAGCAGTACTTC; CDR3 protein: CASSRSGTVSYEQYF
V gene: TRBV5-1; D gene: NA; clone size: NA; CDR3 length: 15; J gene: TRBJ2-7; CDR3 DNA: TGCGCCAGCAGCTTGGTTGGCGGGTCCACCTACGAGCAGTACTTC; CDR3 protein: CASSLVGGSTYEQYF
V gene: TRBV18; D gene: NA; clone size: once; CDR3 length: 16; J gene: TRBJ1-1; CDR3 DNA: TGTGCCAGCTCACCACCGTTTCGGGACACTCGCACTGAAGCTTTCTTT; CDR3 protein: CASSPPFRDTRTEAFF
V gene: TRBV6-5; D gene: TRBD1; clone size: few; CDR3 length: 15; J gene: TRBJ2-7; CDR3 DNA: TGTGCCAGCAGTTATGGGACAGGTAACCCCTACGAGCAGTACTTC; CDR3 protein: CASSYGTGNPYEQYF
V gene: TRBV5-1; D gene: TRBD1; clone size: NA; CDR3 length: 15; J gene: TRBJ1-1; CDR3 DNA: TGCGCCAGCAGCTACTCGGACAGGGCGGACACTGAAGCTTTCTTT; CDR3 protein: CASSYSDRADTEAFF
V gene: TRBV5-1; D gene: NA; clone size: NA; CDR3 length: 15; J gene: TRBJ1-4; CDR3 DNA: TGCGCCAGCAGACTTGAAGGGGGGACTAATGAAAAACTGTTTTTT; CDR3 protein: CASRLEGGTNEKLFF
V gene: TRBV12-3/TRBV12-4; D gene: NA; clone size: few; CDR3 length: 17; J gene: TRBJ1-5; CDR3 DNA: TGTGCCAGCAGTTTTGCCACAGGGATGATTAGCAATCAGCCCCAGCATTTT; CDR3 protein: CASSFATGMISNQPQHF
V gene: TRBV6-6; D gene: NA; clone size: NA; CDR3 length: 15; J gene: TRBJ2-2; CDR3 DNA: TGTGCCAGCAGCCAACTGGGGCAGACTGGCGGGGAGCTGTTTTTT; CDR3 protein: CASSQLGQTGGELFF
V gene: TRBV6-5; D gene: NA; clone size: NA; CDR3 length: 16; J gene: TRBJ2-1; CDR3 DNA: TGTGCCAGCAGTTCCACAGGGATAGGAACCCTTGGGGAGCAGTTCTTC; CDR3 protein: CASSSTGIGTLGEQFF
V gene: TRBV29-1; D gene: TRBD2; clone size: few; CDR3 length: 15; J gene: TRBJ2-7; CDR3 DNA: TGCAGCGTCTTCACCCGGACTAGCGGGAATTACGAGCAGTACTTC; CDR3 protein: CSVFTRTSGNYEQYF
V gene: TRBV20-1; D gene: NA; clone size: NA; CDR3 length: 15; J gene: TRBJ1-5; CDR3 DNA: TGCAGTGCTAGTGCGAATCGAGGGGTTTCACAGCCCCAGCATTTT; CDR3 protein: CSASANRGVSQPQHF
V gene: TRBV6-4; D gene: NA; clone size: NA; CDR3 length: 13; J gene: TRBJ2-3; CDR3 DNA: TGTGCCAGCAGTTACAGGGCTACAGATACGCAGTATTTT; CDR3 protein: CASSYRATDTQYF
V gene: TRBV18; D gene: NA; clone size: NA; CDR3 length: 14; J gene: TRBJ2-3; CDR3 DNA: TGTGCCAGCTCACCGAGCAGGGACACAGATACGCAGTATTTT; CDR3 protein: CASSPSRDTDTQYF
V gene: TRBV5-4; D gene: NA; clone size: NA; CDR3 length: 14; J gene: TRBJ2-3; CDR3 DNA: TGTGCCAGCAGCTGGAGCGGGAGCACAGATACGCAGTATTTT; CDR3 protein: CASSWSGSTDTQYF
V gene: TRBV2; D gene: NA; clone size: many; CDR3 length: 13; J gene: TRBJ2-2; CDR3 DNA: TGTGCCAGCAGGGGACAGAACACCGGGGAGCTGTTTTTT; CDR3 protein: CASRGQNTGELFF
V gene: TRBV29-1; D gene: NA; clone size: NA; CDR3 length: 13; J gene: TRBJ2-2; CDR3 DNA: TGCAGCGTTGTCCTCGAGGACACCGGGGAGCTGTTTTTT; CDR3 protein: CSVVLEDTGELFF
V gene: TRBV14; D gene: NA; clone size: NA; CDR3 length: 11; J gene: TRBJ1-3; CDR3 DNA: TGTGCCAGCAGCCAAGATGACACCATATATTTT; CDR3 protein: CASSQDDTIYF